The TCR beta chain under discussion was sequenced for a study of a mutant IDH1 vaccine in newly diagnosed glioma. Study-level background: The first vaccination came 4-6 weeks after radiotherapy alone, or with temozolomide cycles. Patients under treatment included around 60% males and 37.5% females and had a mean age of approximately 44 years. Overall study results and limits: Patients mounted vaccine-induced immune responses in 93.3% of cases.

Worth noting for this clone: Antigen unknown.

The germline V gene encodes CDR1 SGHRS and CDR2 YFSETQ. Trimming took 7 bases from V and 10 from J; bases not matched to a gene: 11. The CDR3 consists of 13 residues. Produced via immunoSEQ multiplex PCR; TCRdb's table is partial and in-frame only. The sample has 65,000 to 85,000 clones, around nine tenths seen once. This sample's time point: week 35, safety follow-up. Each vaccine dose was 300 ug of mutant IDH1 20-mer peptide, with topical imiquimod. Patients had eight vaccinations, in weeks 1, 3, 5, 7, 11, 15, 19 and 23. This clonotype originated in a man aged 25-40 years with glioma. This sequence joins TRBV5-1 and TRBJ2-3; 8 bases line up with TRBD2. The starting material was PBMCs, obtained from a glioma patient whose treatment included an IDH1 peptide vaccine. The CDR3 region is CASSGGGLVAQYF. CDR3 DNA sequence: TGCGCCAGCTCCGGGGGGGGGCTAGTGGCGCAGTATTTT.